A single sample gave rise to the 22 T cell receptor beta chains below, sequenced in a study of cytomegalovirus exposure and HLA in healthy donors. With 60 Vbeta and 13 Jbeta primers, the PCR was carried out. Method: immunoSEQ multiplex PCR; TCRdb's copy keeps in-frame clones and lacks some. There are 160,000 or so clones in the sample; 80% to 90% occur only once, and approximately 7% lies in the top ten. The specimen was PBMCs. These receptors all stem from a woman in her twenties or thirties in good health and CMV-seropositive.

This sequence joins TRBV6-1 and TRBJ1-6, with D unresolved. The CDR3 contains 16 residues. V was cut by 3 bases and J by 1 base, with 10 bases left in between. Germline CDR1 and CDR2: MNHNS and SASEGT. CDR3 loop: CASSEGPGSYNSPLHF. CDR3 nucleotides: TGTGCCAGCAGTGAGGGTCCGGGGTCCTATAATTCACCCCTCCACTTT.

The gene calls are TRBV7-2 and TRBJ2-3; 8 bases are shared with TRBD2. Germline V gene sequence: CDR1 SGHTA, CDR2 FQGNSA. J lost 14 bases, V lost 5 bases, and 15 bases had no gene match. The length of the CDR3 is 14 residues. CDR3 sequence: CASSPRPGLVLLYF. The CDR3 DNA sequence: TGTGCCAGCAGCCCGCGACCGGGACTAGTGCTTTTGTATTTT.

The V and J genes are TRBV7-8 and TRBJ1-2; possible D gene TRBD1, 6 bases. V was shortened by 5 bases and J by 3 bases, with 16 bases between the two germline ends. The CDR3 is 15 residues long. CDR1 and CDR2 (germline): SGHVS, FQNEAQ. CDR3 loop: CASSPRTDRYYGYTF. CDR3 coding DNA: TGTGCCAGCAGCCCCCGGACAGATCGCTACTATGGCTACACCTTC. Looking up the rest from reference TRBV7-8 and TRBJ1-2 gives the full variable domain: GAGVSQSPRYKVAKRGQDVALRCDPISGHVSLFWYQQALGQGPEFLTYFQNEAQLDKSGLPSDRFFAERPEGSVSTLKIQRTQQEDSAVYLCASSPRTDRYYGYTFGSGTRLTVV.

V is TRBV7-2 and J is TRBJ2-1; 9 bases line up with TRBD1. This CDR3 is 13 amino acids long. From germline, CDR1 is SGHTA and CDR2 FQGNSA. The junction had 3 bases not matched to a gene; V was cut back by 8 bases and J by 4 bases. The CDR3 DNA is TGTGCCAGCGGGGGACAGGGATACAATGAGCAGTTCTTC. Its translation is CASGGQGYNEQFF.

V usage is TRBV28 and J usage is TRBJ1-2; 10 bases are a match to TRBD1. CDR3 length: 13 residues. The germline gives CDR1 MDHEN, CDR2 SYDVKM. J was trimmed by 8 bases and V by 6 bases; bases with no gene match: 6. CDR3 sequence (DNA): TGTGCCAGCAGCCCCGGACAGGGGGGCGGCTACACCTTC. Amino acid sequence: CASSPGQGGGYTF.

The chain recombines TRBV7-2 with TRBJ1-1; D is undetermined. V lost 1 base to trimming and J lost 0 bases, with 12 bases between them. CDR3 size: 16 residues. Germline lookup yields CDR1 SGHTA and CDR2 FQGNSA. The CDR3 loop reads CASSLDLEGMNTEAFF. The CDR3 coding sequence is TGTGCCAGCAGCTTAGATTTGGAGGGAATGAACACTGAAGCTTTCTTT.

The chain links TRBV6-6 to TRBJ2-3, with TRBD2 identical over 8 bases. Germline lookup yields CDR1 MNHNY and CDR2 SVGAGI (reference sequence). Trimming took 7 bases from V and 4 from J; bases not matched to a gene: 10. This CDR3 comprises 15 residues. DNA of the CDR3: TGTGCCAGCATTATGAGCGGGGGTAACCCAGATACGCAGTATTTT. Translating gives CASIMSGGNPDTQYF.

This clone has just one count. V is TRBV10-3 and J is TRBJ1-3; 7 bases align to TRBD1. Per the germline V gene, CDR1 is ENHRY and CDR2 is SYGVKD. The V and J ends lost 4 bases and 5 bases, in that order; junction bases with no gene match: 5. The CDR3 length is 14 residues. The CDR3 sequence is CAISVRDSRNTIYF. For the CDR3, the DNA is TGTGCCATCAGTGTCAGGGACAGCAGAAACACCATATATTTT.

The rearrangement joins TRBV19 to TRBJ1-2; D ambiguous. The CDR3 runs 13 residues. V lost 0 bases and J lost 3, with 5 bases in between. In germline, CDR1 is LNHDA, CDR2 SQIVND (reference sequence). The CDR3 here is CASSIEADYGYTF. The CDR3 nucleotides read TGTGCCAGTAGTATAGAGGCAGACTATGGCTACACCTTC.

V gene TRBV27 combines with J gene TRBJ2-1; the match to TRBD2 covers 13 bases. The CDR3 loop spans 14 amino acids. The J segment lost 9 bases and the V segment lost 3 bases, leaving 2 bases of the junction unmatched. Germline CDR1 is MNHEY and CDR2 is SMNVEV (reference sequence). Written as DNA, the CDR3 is TGTGCCAGCAGTTTGACTAGCGGGGGGTTTGAGCAGTTCTTC. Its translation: CASSLTSGGFEQFF.

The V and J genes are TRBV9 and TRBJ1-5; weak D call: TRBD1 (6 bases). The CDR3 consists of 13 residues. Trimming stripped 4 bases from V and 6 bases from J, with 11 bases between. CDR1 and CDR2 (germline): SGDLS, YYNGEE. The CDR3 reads CASSRTVGQPQHF. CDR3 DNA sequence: TGTGCCAGCAGCCGGACAGTTGGTCAGCCCCAGCATTTT.

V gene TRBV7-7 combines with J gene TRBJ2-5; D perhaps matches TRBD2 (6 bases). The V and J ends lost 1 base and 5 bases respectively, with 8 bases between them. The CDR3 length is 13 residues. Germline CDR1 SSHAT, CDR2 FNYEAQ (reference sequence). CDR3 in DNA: TGTGCCAGCAGCTTAGTCGGGAGCGAGACCCAGTACTTC. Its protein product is CASSLVGSETQYF.

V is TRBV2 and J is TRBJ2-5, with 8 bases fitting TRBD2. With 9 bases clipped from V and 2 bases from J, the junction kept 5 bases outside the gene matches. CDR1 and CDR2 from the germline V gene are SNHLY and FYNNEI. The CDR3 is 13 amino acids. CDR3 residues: CARGTGGQETQYF. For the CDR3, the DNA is TGTGCCAGAGGGACGGGGGGGCAAGAGACCCAGTACTTC.

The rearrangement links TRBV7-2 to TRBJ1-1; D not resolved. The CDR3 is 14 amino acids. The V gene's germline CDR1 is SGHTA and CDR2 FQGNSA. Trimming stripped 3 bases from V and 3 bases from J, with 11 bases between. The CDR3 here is CASSFTLADTEAFF. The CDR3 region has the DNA TGTGCCAGCAGCTTCACCTTGGCGGACACTGAAGCTTTCTTT.

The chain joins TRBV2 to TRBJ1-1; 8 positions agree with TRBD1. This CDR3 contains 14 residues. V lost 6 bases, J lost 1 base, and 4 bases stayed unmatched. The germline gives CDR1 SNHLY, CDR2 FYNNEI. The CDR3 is CASRETGANTEAFF. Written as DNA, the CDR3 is TGTGCCAGCAGAGAGACAGGGGCGAACACTGAAGCTTTCTTT.

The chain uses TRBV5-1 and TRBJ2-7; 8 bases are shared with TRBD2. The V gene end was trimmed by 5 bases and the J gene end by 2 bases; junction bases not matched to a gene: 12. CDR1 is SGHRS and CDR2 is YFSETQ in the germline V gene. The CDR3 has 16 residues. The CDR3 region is CASSLGSGVVTYEQYF. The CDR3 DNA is TGCGCCAGCAGTCTAGGTAGCGGGGTGGTGACCTACGAGCAGTACTTC.

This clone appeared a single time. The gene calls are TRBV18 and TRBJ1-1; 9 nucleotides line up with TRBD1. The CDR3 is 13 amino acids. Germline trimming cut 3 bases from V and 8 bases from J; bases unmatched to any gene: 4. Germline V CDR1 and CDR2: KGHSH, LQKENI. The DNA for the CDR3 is TGTGCCAGCTCACCCTCCGGGACAGGGGAAGCTTTCTTT. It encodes CASSPSGTGEAFF.

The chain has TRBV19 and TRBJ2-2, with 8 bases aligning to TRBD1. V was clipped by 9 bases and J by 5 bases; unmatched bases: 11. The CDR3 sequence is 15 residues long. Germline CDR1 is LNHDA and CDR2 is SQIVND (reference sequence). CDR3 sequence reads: CASTDRGRSTGELFF. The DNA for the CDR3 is TGTGCCAGCACCGACAGGGGTCGAAGTACCGGGGAGCTGTTTTTT.

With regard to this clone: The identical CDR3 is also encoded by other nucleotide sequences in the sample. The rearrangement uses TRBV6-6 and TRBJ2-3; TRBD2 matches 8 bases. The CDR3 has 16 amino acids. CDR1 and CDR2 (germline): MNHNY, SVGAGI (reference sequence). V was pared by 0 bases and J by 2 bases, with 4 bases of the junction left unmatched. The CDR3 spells CASSYSRGGNTDTQYF. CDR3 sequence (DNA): TGTGCCAGCAGTTACTCACGGGGGGGGAACACAGATACGCAGTATTTT.

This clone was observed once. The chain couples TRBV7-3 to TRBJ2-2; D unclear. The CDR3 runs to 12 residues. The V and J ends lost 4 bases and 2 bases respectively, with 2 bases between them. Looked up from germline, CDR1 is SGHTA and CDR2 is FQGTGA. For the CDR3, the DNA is TGTGCCAGCAGCTCTAACACCGGGGAGCTGTTTTTT. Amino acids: CASSSNTGELFF.

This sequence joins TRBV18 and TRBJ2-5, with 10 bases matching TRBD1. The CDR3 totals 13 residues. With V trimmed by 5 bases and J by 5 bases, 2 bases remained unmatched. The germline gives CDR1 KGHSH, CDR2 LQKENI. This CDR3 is CASSSGQGETQYF. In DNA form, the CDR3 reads TGTGCCAGCTCATCGGGACAGGGGGAGACCCAGTACTTC. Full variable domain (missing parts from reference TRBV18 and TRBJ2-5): NAGVMQNPRHLVRRRGQEARLRCSPMKGHSHVYWYRQLPEEGLKFMVYLQKENIIDESGMPKERFSAEFPKEGPSILRIQQVVRGDSAAYFCASSSGQGETQYFGPGTRLLVL.

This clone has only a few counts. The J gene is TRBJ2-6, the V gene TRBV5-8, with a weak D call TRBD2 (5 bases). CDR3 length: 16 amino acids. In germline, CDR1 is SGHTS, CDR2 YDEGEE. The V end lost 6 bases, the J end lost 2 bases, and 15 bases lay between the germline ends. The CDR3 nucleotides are TGTGCCAGCACCCATCGGCGGGTCACTGGGGCCAACGTCCTGACTTTC. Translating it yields CASTHRRVTGANVLTF.